This T cell receptor (beta chain) appears in the sequencing data of a study of tumor and adjacent non-tumor tissue in lung cancer. Background on the study: Stage I to III disease affected roughly 10 men and roughly 5 women aged about 31 to 85.

This sample's RNA came from whole unsorted tissue. Germline-derived CDR1 and CDR2 are SGHNT and YENEEA. The CDR3 sequence is 16 residues long. The V and J ends lost 5 bases and 5 bases, in that order; junction bases with no gene match: 14. Study conclusions and caveats: Higher tumor TCR diversity was associated with shorter survival. In normal lung, the top 100 clones were significantly more dominant than in tumor.

TCRbeta libraries were built with three rounds of nested PCR, modified from ARM-PCR. TCRdb re-derived calls from the multiplex PCR reads in MiXCR, one entry per CDR3 protein. The table lists roughly 120,000 distinct CDR3 sequences, approximately 82% of them singletons. Comments on this clonotype: Its specificity is unknown.

Sequences were obtained from lung tumor tissue. This receptor was identified in a woman between 55 and 75 years old with non-small cell lung cancer. The V and J genes are TRBV11-3 and TRBJ1-1; 7 nucleotides line up with TRBD1. DNA of the CDR3: TGTGCCAGCAGCCCCCGGGACAGACAATTGACGACTGAAGCTTTCTTT. It is translated as CASSPRDRQLTTEAFF.